This T cell receptor beta chain came from a study of blood T cells in healthy people across ages. Per the germline V gene, CDR1 is LGHDT and CDR2 is YNNKEL (reference sequence). V lost 0 bases to trimming and J lost 2 bases; unmatched junction nucleotides: 5. The CDR3 is 17 residues long. PBMCs were isolated at a quantity of at least 7 million per sample. Extraction of total RNA produced a minimum of 5 micrograms from each sample. Together with a sample-barcoded 5' primer, a J-beta primer mix was included in a second PCR lasting about 7 to 11 cycles. Each cDNA molecule carried a tag from a template-switch adaptor that contained 12 random nucleotides. Via MiXCR, TCRdb re-called the 5' RACE reads, giving one row per CDR3 protein. Among about 1.6 million distinct CDR3 sequences listed, about 31% were seen once.

Sample: blood. The chain joins TRBV3-1 to TRBJ2-1; TRBD2 aligns across 9 bases. The sequence was collected from a woman aged 30 to 39 in good health. The CDR3 spells CASSQDLLAGTYNEQFF. CDR3 coding DNA: TGTGCCAGCAGCCAAGATCTCCTAGCGGGAACCTACAATGAGCAGTTCTTC.